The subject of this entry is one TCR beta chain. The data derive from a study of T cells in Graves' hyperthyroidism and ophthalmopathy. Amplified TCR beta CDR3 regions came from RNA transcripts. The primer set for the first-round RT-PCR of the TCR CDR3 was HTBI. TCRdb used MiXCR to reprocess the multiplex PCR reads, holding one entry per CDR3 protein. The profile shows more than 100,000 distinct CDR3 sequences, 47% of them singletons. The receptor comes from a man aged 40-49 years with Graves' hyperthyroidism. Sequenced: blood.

DNA for the CDR3: TGTGCCACCCGCACAGGGGCCAACGTCCTGACTTTC. It encodes CATRTGANVLTF. The J gene is TRBJ2-6, the V gene TRBV15; the D is unclear. This CDR3 is built from 12 residues. Deletions cut 8 bases from V and 4 bases from J, with 6 bases between. Per germline, CDR1 LNHNV and CDR2 YYDKDF (reference sequence).